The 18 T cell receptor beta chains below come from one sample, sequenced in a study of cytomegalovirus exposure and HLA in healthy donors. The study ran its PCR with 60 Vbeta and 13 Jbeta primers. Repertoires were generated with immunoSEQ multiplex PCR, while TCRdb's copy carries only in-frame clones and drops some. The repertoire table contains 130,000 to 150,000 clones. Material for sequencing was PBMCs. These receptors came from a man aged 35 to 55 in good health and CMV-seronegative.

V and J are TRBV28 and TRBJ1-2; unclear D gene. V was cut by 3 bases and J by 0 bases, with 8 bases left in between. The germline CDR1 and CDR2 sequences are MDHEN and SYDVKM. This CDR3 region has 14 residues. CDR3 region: CASSLGSANYGYTF. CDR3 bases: TGTGCCAGCAGTTTGGGCAGTGCTAACTATGGCTACACCTTC.

As DNA, the CDR3 is TGTGCCAGCAGCCCCTCTGGGGGGGGGCCCTATGAGCAGTTCTTC. It translates to CASSPSGGGPYEQFF. This chain uses TRBV9 with TRBJ2-1; possible D gene TRBD2, 7 bases. CDR3 size: 15 residues. Trimming left V 4 bases short and J 8 bases short, with 19 bases between. CDR1 is SGDLS, CDR2 YYNGEE, per germline.

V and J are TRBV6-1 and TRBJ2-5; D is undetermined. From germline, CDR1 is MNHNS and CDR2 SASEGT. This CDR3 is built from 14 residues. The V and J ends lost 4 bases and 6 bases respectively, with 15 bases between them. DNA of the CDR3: TGTGCCAGCAGTGGGAACGTGGGCGCGAAGACCCAGTACTTC. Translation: CASSGNVGAKTQYF.

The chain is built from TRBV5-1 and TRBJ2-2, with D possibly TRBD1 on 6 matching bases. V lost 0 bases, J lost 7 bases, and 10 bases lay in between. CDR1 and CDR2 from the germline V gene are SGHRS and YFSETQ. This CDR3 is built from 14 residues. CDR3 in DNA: TGCGCCAGCAGCTTGGGCCAGACAGGCGGGGAGCTGTTTTTT. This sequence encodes CASSLGQTGGELFF. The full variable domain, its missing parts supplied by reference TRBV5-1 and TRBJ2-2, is KAGVTQTPRYLIKTRGQQVTLSCSPISGHRSVSWYQQTPGQGLQFLFEYFSETQRNKGNFPGRFSGRQFSNSRSEMNVSTLELGDSALYLCASSLGQTGGELFFGEGSRLTVL.

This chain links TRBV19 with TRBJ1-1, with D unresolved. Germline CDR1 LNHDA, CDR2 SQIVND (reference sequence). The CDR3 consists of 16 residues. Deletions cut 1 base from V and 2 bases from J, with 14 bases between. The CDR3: CASSIAVQKTNTEAFF. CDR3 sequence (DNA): TGTGCCAGTAGTATAGCGGTACAGAAGACAAACACTGAAGCTTTCTTT.

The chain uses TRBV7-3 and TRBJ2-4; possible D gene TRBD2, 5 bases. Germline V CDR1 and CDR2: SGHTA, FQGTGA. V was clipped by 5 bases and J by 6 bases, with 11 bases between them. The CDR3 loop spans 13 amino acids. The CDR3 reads CASSPGERNIQYF. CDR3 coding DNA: TGTGCCAGCAGCCCTGGGGAGAGAAACATTCAGTACTTC.

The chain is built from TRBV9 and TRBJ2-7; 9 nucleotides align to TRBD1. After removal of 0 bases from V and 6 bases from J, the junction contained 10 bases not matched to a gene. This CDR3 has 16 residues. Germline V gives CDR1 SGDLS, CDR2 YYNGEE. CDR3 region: CASSVAQGGQGIEQYF. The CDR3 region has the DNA TGTGCCAGCAGCGTAGCTCAGGGGGGACAGGGTATCGAGCAGTACTTC.

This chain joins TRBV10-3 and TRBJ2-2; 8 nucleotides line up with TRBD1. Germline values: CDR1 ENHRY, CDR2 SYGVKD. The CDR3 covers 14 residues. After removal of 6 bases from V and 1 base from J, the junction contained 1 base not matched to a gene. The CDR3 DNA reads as TGTGCCATCAGACAGGGGGAGAACACCGGGGAGCTGTTTTTT. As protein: CAIRQGENTGELFF.

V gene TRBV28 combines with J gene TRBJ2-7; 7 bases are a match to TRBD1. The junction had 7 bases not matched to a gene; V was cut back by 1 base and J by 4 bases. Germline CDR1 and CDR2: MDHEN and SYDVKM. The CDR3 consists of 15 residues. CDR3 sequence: CASSLYRGWVYEQYF. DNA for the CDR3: TGTGCCAGCAGTTTATACAGGGGATGGGTATACGAGCAGTACTTC. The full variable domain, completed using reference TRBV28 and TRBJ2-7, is DVKVTQSSRYLVKRTGEKVFLECVQDMDHENMFWYRQDPGLGLRLIYFSYDVKMKEKGDIPEGYSVSREKKERFSLILESASTNQTSMYLCASSLYRGWVYEQYFGPGTRLTVT.

CDR3 loop: CASSPSTEPAAFF. As DNA, the CDR3 is TGTGCCAGCAGCCCTTCGACAGAGCCGGCGGCTTTCTTT. This chain uses TRBV7-3 with TRBJ1-1, with D maybe TRBD1 (5 bases). This CDR3 is 13 amino acids long. Germline CDR1 and CDR2: SGHTA and FQGTGA. Trimming stripped 5 bases from V and 11 bases from J, with 18 bases between.

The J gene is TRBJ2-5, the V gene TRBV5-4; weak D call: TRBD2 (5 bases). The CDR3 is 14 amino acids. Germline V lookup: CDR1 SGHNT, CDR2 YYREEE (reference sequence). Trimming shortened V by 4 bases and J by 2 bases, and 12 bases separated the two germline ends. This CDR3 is CASSDGGLQETQYF. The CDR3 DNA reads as TGTGCCAGCAGCGACGGAGGATTACAAGAGACCCAGTACTTC.

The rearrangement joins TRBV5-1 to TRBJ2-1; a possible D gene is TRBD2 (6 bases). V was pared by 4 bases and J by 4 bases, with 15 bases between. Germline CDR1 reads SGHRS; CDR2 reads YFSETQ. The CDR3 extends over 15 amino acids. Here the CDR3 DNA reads TGCGCCAGCAGCCTGGAGGGGTCTCCTTACAATGAGCAGTTCTTC. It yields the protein CASSLEGSPYNEQFF.

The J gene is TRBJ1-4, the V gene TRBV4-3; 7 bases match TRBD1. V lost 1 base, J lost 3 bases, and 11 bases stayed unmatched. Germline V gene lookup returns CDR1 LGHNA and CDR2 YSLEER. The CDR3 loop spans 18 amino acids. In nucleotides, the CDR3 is TGCGCCAGCAGCCAAGCATTCGCCGCGGGACAGCCTAATGAAAAACTGTTTTTT. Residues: CASSQAFAAGQPNEKLFF.

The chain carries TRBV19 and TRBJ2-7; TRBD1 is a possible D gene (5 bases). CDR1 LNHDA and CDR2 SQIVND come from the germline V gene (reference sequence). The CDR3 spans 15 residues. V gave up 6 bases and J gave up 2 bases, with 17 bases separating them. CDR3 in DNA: TGTGCCAGTAGCCCACAGGCCAGGATTCCCTACGAGCAGTACTTC. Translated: CASSPQARIPYEQYF.

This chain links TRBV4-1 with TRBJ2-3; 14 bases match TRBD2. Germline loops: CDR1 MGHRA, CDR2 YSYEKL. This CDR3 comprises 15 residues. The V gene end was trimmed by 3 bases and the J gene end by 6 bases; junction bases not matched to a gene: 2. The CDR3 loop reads CASSQTSGGADTQYF. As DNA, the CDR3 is TGCGCCAGCAGCCAGACTAGCGGGGGGGCCGATACGCAGTATTTT.

CDR3 bases: TGTGCCAGCAGCTGGACAGGAACCGCGTCACCCCTCCACTTT. Its translation is CASSWTGTASPLHF. The chain links TRBV6-1 to TRBJ1-6, with 7 bases aligning to TRBD1. CDR1 MNHNS and CDR2 SASEGT come from the germline V gene. V was pared by 6 bases and J by 10 bases, with 9 bases of the junction left unmatched. CDR3 length: 14 residues.

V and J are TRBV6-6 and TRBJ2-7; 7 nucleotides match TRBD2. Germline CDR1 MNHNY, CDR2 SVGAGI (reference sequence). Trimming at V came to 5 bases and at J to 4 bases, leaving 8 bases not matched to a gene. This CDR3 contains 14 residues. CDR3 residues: CASSRGLERYEQYF. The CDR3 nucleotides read TGTGCCAGCAGTCGAGGACTAGAAAGGTACGAGCAGTACTTC.

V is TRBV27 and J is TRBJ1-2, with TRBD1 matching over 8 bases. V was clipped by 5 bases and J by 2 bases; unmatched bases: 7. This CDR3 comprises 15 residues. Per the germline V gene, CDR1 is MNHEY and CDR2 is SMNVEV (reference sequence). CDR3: CASSPRRQGNYGYTF. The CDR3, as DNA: TGTGCCAGCAGTCCCCGACGACAGGGGAACTATGGCTACACCTTC.